The present TCR beta chain was sequenced within a study of blood T cell repertoires in COVID-19. Across the whole study: From T cells, B-cell-depleted T cells, or PBMCs came the material, which was cDNA or gDNA.

The CDR3 length is 15 residues. CDR1 and CDR2 (germline): SGHRS, YFSETQ. Trimming stripped 3 bases from V and 4 bases from J, with 16 bases between. In the original analysis: Amplified reference gene primers provided the basis for estimating nucleated cell counts. This table comes from immunoSEQ multiplex PCR, and its TCRdb copy is limited to in-frame clones, with some not included. V and J calls plus clone size are reproduced from that table; the DNA served to infer D and trimming. The sample includes around 620,000 clones, about 87% seen only once; the top ten take about 0.24%. This sequence joins TRBV5-1 and TRBJ1-1; D possibly corresponds to TRBD1 (5 bases). The receptor's source is a woman aged 18-35 years with acute or convalescent COVID-19. The source material was peripheral blood. The CDR3 loop reads CASSSPGGEGTEAFF. The CDR3 DNA sequence: TGCGCCAGCAGCTCCCCCGGGGGGGAGGGCACTGAAGCTTTCTTT.